This entry is about one T cell receptor (beta chain). This sample was taken from a study of blood T cell repertoires in COVID-19. About the study: Samples of COVID-19 (acute and convalescent) were obtained from the United States, Italy and Spain. PBMCs, B-cell-depleted T cells, or T cells provided the cDNA or gDNA that made up the material.

Study processing details: Reference gene primer amplification yielded estimated nucleated cell counts. Profiling relied on immunoSEQ multiplex PCR, and the TCRdb table lists in-frame clones only, not all of them. V, J and clone size were drawn from that table, and D and trimming were deduced from the DNA. This table holds hundreds of thousands of clones, roughly 85% found once. The CDR3 is 12 residues long. V lost 3 bases and J 12 bases, leaving 9 bases between the germline ends. The clonotype comes from a human donor in a cohort sampled during active COVID-19. Sequences were obtained from peripheral blood. This chain joins TRBV12-3 or TRBV12-4 and TRBJ1-6, with D unclear. The CDR3 region has the DNA TGTGCCAGCAGTTTCGGTATCCAACCCCTCCACTTT. Translated: CASSFGIQPLHF.